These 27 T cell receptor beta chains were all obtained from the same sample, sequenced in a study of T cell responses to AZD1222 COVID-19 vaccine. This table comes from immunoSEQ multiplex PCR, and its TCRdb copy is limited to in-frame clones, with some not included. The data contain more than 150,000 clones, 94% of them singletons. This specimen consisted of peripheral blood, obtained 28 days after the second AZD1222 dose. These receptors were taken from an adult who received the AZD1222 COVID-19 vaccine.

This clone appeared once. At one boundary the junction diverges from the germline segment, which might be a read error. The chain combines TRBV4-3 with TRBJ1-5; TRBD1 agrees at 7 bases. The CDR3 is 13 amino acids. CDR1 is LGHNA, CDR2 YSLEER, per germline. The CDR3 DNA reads TGCGCCAGCAGCCAAGAGCAGGGGGTAGGGCAGGATTTT. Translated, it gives CASSQEQGVGQDF.

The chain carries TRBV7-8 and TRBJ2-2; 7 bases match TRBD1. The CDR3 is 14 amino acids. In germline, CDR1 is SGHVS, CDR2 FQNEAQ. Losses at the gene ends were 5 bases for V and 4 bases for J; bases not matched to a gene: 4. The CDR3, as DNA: TGTGCCAGCAGCATGGGACAGCCCACCGGGGAGCTGTTTTTT. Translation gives CASSMGQPTGELFF.

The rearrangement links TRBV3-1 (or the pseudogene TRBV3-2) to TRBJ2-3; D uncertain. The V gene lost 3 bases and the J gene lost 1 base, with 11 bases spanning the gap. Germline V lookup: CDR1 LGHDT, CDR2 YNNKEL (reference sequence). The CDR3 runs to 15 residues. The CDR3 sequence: CASSQNLVGTDTQYF. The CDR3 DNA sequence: TGTGCCAGCAGCCAGAACTTAGTGGGCACAGATACGCAGTATTTT.

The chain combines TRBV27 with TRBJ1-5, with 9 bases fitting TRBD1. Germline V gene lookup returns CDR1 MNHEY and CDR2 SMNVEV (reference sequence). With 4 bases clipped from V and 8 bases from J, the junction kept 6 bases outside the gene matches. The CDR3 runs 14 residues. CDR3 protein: CASSSTGGWKPQHF. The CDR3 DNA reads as TGTGCCAGCAGTTCTACAGGGGGCTGGAAGCCCCAGCATTTT.

The DNA of the CDR3 is TGTGCCAGCAGTGACTACGGTGGCAGCTTCTATGGCTACACCTTC. It translates to CASSDYGGSFYGYTF. The chain uses TRBV25-1 and TRBJ1-2; D ambiguous. The CDR3 consists of 15 residues. Between the trimmed V and J ends, which lost 3 bases and 4 bases, there was a span of 15 bases. Germline values: CDR1 MGHDK, CDR2 SYGVNS.

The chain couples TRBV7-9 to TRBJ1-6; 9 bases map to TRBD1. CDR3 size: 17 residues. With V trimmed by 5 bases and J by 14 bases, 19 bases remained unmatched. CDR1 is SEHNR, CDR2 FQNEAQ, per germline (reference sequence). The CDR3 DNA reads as TGTGCCAGCAGCCCGTCGCAGGGGACAGGGTCGGGAGGGTCCCTCCACTTT. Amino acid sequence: CASSPSQGTGSGGSLHF.

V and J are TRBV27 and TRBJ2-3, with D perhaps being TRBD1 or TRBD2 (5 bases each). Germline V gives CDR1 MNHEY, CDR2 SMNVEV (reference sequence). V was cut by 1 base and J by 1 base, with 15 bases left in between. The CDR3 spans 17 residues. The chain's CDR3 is CASSLWGTGVGTDTQYF. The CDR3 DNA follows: TGTGCCAGCAGTTTATGGGGGACCGGGGTAGGCACAGATACGCAGTATTTT.

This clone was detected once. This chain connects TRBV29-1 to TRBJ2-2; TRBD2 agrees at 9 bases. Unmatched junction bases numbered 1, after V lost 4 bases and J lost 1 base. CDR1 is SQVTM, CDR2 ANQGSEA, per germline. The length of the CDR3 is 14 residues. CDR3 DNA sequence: TGCAGCGTTGCGCGGGGGGGGAACACCGGGGAGCTGTTTTTT. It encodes CSVARGGNTGELFF.

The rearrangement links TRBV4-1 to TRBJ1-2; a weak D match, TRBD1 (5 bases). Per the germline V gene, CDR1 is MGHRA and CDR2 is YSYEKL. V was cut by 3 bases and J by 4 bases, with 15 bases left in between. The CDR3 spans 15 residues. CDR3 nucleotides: TGCGCCAGCAGCCAGGAAGGGCGGGGGGGCTATGGCTACACCTTC. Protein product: CASSQEGRGGYGYTF.

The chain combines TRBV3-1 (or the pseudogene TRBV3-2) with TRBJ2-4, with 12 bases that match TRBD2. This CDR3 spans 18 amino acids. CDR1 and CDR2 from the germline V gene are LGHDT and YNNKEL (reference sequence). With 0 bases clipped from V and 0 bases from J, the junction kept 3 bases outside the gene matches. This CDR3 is CASSQETSGGLAKNIQYF. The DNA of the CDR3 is TGTGCCAGCAGCCAAGAAACTAGCGGGGGGCTAGCCAAAAACATTCAGTACTTC.

The CDR3 reads CASRKTGPTLYEQYF. CDR3 in DNA: TGTGCCAGCAGAAAAACAGGCCCCACTCTCTACGAGCAGTACTTC. V and J are TRBV28 and TRBJ2-7; D might be TRBD1 (5 bases). Looked up from germline, CDR1 is MDHEN and CDR2 is SYDVKM. Trimming took off 6 bases at V and 3 bases at J, with 18 bases between the two ends. The CDR3 has 15 amino acids.

CDR3 in amino acids: CASSLIWDSLSEQYF. Here the CDR3 DNA reads TGTGCCAGCAGCTTAATTTGGGATAGCCTTAGCGAGCAGTACTTC. This rearrangement joins TRBV11-2 to TRBJ2-7; D remains unclear. CDR1 is SGHAT, CDR2 FQNNGV, per germline. Trimming took 2 bases from V and 6 from J, leaving 17 bases between them. This CDR3 spans 15 amino acids.

The CDR3 loop reads CASSINDGNTEAFF. The CDR3 DNA sequence: TGTGCCAGTAGTATAAACGACGGGAACACTGAAGCTTTCTTT. This chain links TRBV19 with TRBJ1-1; D is undetermined. Trimming pared 2 bases from V and 1 base from J, leaving 8 bases between. The germline V gene has CDR1 LNHDA and CDR2 SQIVND (reference sequence). The length of the CDR3 is 14 residues.

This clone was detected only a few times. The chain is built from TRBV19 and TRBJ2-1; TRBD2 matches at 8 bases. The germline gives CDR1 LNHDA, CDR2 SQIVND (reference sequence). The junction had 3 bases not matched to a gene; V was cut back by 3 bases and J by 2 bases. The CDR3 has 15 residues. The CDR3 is CASSMELAAYNEQFF. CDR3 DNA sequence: TGTGCCAGTAGTATGGAACTAGCGGCCTACAATGAGCAGTTCTTC.

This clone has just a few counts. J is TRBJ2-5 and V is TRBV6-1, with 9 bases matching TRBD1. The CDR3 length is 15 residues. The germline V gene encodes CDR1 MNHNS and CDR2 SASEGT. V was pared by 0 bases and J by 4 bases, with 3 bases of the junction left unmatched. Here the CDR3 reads CASSEAEQGAETQYF. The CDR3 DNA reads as TGTGCCAGCAGTGAAGCCGAACAGGGGGCAGAGACCCAGTACTTC.

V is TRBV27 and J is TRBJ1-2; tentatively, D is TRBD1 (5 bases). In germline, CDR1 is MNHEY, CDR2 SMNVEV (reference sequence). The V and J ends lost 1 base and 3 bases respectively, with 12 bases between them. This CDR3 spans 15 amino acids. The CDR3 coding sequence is TGTGCCAGCAGTTTATTAAACAGGCTACACTATGGCTACACCTTC. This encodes CASSLLNRLHYGYTF.

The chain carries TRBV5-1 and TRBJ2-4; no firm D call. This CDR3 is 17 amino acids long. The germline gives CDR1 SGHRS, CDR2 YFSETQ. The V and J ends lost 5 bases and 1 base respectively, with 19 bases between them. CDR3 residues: CASSSPIDTSAKNIQYF. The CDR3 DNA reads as TGCGCCAGCAGTTCCCCAATAGACACGTCGGCCAAAAACATTCAGTACTTC. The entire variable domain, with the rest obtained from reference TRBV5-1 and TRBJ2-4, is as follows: KAGVTQTPRYLIKTRGQQVTLSCSPISGHRSVSWYQQTPGQGLQFLFEYFSETQRNKGNFPGRFSGRQFSNSRSEMNVSTLELGDSALYLCASSSPIDTSAKNIQYFGAGTRLSVL.

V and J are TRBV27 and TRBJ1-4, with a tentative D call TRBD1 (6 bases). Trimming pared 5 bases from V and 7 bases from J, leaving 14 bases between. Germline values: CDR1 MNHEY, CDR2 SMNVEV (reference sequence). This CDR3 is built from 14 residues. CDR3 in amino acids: CASSLMQGTEKLFF. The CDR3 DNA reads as TGTGCCAGCAGTCTAATGCAGGGGACTGAAAAACTGTTTTTT.

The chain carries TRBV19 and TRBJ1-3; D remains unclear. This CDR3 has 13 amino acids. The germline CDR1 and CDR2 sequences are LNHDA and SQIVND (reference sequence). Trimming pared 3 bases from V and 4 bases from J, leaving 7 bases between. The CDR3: CASSISRGNTIYF. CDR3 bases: TGTGCCAGTAGTATTTCGAGGGGAAACACCATATATTTT.

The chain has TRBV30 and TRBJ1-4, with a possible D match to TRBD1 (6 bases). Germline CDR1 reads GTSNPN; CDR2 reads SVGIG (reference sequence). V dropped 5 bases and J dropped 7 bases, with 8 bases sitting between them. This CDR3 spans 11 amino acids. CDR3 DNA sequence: TGTGCCTGGGGACAGCCTGAAAAACTGTTTTTT. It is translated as CAWGQPEKLFF.

CDR3 nucleotides: TGTGCCAGTAGTATGACAGGTCTCCCCACAGATACGCAGTATTTT. Its translation is CASSMTGLPTDTQYF. The chain uses TRBV19 and TRBJ2-3, with a tentative D call TRBD1 (6 bases). Trimming stripped 3 bases from V and 2 bases from J, with 12 bases between. The CDR3 runs to 15 residues. Germline assignment: CDR1 LNHDA and CDR2 SQIVND (reference sequence).

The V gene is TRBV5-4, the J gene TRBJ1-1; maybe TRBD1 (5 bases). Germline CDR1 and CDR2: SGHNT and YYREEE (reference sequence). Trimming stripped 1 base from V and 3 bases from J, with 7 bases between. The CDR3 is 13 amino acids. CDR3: CASSLMGDTEAFF. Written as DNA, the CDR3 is TGTGCCAGCAGCTTGATGGGGGACACTGAAGCTTTCTTT.

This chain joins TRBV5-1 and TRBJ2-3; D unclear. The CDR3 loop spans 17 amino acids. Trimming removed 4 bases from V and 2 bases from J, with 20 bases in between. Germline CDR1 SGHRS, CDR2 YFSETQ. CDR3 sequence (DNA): TGCGCCAGCAGCCCCGGGCTTGGGTCCATAGTCACAGATACGCAGTATTTT. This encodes CASSPGLGSIVTDTQYF.

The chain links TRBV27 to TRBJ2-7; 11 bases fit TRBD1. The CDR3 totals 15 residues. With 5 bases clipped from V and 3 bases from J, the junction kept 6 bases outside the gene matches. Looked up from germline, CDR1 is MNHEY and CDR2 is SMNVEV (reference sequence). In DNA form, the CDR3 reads TGTGCCAGCAGTGCGGACAGGGGGCGCGTCTACGAGCAGTACTTC. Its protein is CASSADRGRVYEQYF.

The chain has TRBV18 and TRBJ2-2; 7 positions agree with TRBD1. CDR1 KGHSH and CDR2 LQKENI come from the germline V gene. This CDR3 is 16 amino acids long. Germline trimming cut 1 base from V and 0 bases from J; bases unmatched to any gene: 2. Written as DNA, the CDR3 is TGTGCCAGCTCACCACAGGGGGCCTCGAACACCGGGGAGCTGTTTTTT. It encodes CASSPQGASNTGELFF.

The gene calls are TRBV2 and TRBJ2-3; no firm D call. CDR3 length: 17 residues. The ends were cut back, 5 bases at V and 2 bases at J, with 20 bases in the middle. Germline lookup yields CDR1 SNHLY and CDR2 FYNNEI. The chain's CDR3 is CASSSPDPPVVTDTQYF. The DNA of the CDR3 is TGTGCCAGCAGTTCCCCCGATCCGCCGGTGGTCACAGATACGCAGTATTTT.

CDR3 protein: CASSIDLAGGPDTQYF. CDR3 nucleotide sequence: TGTGCCAGTAGTATAGATCTGGCGGGAGGGCCCGATACGCAGTATTTT. V is TRBV19 and J is TRBJ2-3, with 9 bases identical to TRBD2. V dropped 0 bases and J dropped 6; count of bases not matched to a gene: 7. The germline gives CDR1 LNHDA, CDR2 SQIVND (reference sequence). The CDR3 has 16 residues.